This T cell receptor (beta chain) was sequenced during a study of control samples from healthy donors and cancer patients. Clones were sequenced by immunoSEQ multiplex PCR, and TCRdb holds only the in-frame ones, with some missing. The table shows approximately 120,000 clones, with 92% occurring only once. The CDR3 contains 16 residues. Germline lookup yields CDR1 SEHNR and CDR2 FQNEAQ (reference sequence). V shed 3 bases, J shed 8 bases, and the junction held 13 bases outside the gene matches. The rearrangement uses TRBV7-9 and TRBJ1-2, with 9 positions matching TRBD1. The clonotype was recovered from a man aged 80 or over with head and neck cancer. Specimen: PBMCs. CDR3 sequence reads: CASSFTFGTGQRGYTF. The CDR3 bases are TGTGCCAGCAGCTTTACATTCGGGACAGGGCAGCGGGGCTACACCTTC.